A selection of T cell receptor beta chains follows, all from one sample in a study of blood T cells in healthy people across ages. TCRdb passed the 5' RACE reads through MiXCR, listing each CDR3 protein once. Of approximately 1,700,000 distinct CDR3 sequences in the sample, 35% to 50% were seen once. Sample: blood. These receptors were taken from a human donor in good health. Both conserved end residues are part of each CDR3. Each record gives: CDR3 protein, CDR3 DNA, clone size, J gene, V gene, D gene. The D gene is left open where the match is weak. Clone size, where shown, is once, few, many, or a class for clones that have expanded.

CDR3 protein: CASSWMAGTTNYGYTF
CDR3 DNA: TGTGCCAGCAGCTGGATGGCAGGGACCACTAACTATGGCTACACCTTC
clone size: NA
J gene: TRBJ1-2
V gene: TRBV5-4
D gene: NA

CDR3 protein: CSVTTQGQFGPQHF
CDR3 DNA: TGCAGCGTAACTACACAGGGGCAATTCGGGCCCCAGCATTTT
clone size: NA
J gene: TRBJ1-5
V gene: TRBV29-1
D gene: TRBD1

CDR3 protein: CASSPTGFWPYEQYF
CDR3 DNA: TGCGCCAGCAGCCCGACAGGGTTTTGGCCCTACGAGCAGTACTTC
clone size: few
J gene: TRBJ2-7
V gene: TRBV5-1
D gene: TRBD1

CDR3 protein: CASSLVTTGVGYSPLHF
CDR3 DNA: TGTGCCAGCAGCTTAGTTACAACAGGGGTTGGGTATTCACCCCTCCACTTT
clone size: few
J gene: TRBJ1-6
V gene: TRBV11-2
D gene: TRBD1

CDR3 protein: CTSTEGADNEQFF
CDR3 DNA: TGTACCAGCACGGAGGGGGCGGACAATGAGCAGTTCTTC
clone size: NA
J gene: TRBJ2-1
V gene: TRBV2
D gene: NA

CDR3 protein: CASSQEVGSFSYEQYF
CDR3 DNA: TGCGCCAGCAGCCAAGAGGTAGGGTCCTTCTCCTACGAGCAGTACTTC
clone size: NA
J gene: TRBJ2-7
V gene: TRBV4-1
D gene: NA

CDR3 protein: CSVDRTSFYNEQFF
CDR3 DNA: TGCAGCGTTGATAGGACTAGCTTCTACAATGAGCAGTTCTTC
clone size: NA
J gene: TRBJ2-1
V gene: TRBV29-1
D gene: TRBD2

CDR3 protein: CSVRTPTTPIDEQYF
CDR3 DNA: TGCAGTGTCAGGACACCAACTACCCCTATAGACGAGCAGTACTTC
clone size: NA
J gene: TRBJ2-7
V gene: TRBV20-1
D gene: NA

CDR3 protein: CASSSSGTSLADEQFF
CDR3 DNA: TGTGCCAGCAGCTCTTCCGGGACTAGCCTCGCGGATGAGCAGTTCTTC
clone size: NA
J gene: TRBJ2-1
V gene: TRBV5-6
D gene: TRBD2

CDR3 protein: CASNPRGSGGADTQYF
CDR3 DNA: TGTGCCAGCAACCCCAGGGGCAGTGGGGGGGCAGATACGCAGTATTTT
clone size: once
J gene: TRBJ2-3
V gene: TRBV7-2
D gene: NA

CDR3 protein: CASRPNPNSQGYEQYF
CDR3 DNA: TGTGCCAGCAGACCTAACCCTAATTCGCAGGGCTACGAGCAGTACTTC
clone size: few
J gene: TRBJ2-7
V gene: TRBV6-5
D gene: NA

CDR3 protein: CASRSQQRQETQYF
CDR3 DNA: TGTGCCAGCAGGTCCCAGCAGAGGCAAGAGACCCAGTACTTC
clone size: NA
J gene: TRBJ2-5
V gene: TRBV7-9
D gene: NA

CDR3 protein: CASRETGFTDTQYF
CDR3 DNA: TGTGCCAGCAGGGAGACAGGGTTCACAGATACGCAGTATTTT
clone size: NA
J gene: TRBJ2-3
V gene: TRBV12-3/TRBV12-4
D gene: TRBD1

CDR3 protein: CASSLEGMGEQYF
CDR3 DNA: TGTGCCAGCAGTTTAGAGGGCATGGGGGAGCAGTACTTC
clone size: NA
J gene: TRBJ2-7
V gene: TRBV27
D gene: NA

CDR3 protein: CASSQSTSGGRNTQYF
CDR3 DNA: TGTGCCAGCAGCCAAAGCACTAGCGGGGGGCGCAATACGCAGTATTTT
clone size: NA
J gene: TRBJ2-3
V gene: TRBV4-2
D gene: TRBD2

CDR3 protein: CSARDLKGNEQFF
CDR3 DNA: TGCAGTGCTAGAGATCTCAAGGGGAATGAGCAGTTCTTC
clone size: NA
J gene: TRBJ2-1
V gene: TRBV20-1
D gene: NA

CDR3 protein: CASSSLRGPPTDTQYF
CDR3 DNA: TGCGCCAGCAGCTCCTTGCGGGGGCCCCCCACAGATACGCAGTATTTT
clone size: NA
J gene: TRBJ2-3
V gene: TRBV7-2
D gene: NA

CDR3 protein: CASSPPGYGNTEAFF
CDR3 DNA: TGTGCCAGCAGCCCTCCAGGGTACGGGAACACTGAAGCTTTCTTT
clone size: NA
J gene: TRBJ1-1
V gene: TRBV27
D gene: NA

CDR3 protein: CASSSRQVHNSREAFF
CDR3 DNA: TGTGCCAGCAGCTCCCGACAGGTTCACAACTCAAGGGAAGCTTTCTTT
clone size: NA
J gene: TRBJ1-1
V gene: TRBV7-2
D gene: NA

CDR3 protein: CAISDSGRFAGELFF
CDR3 DNA: TGTGCCATCAGTGATTCTGGAAGGTTCGCCGGGGAGCTGTTTTTT
clone size: NA
J gene: TRBJ2-2
V gene: TRBV10-3
D gene: NA

CDR3 protein: CSARTGISNQPQHF
CDR3 DNA: TGCAGTGCTAGAACAGGGATATCAAATCAGCCCCAGCATTTT
clone size: NA
J gene: TRBJ1-5
V gene: TRBV20-1
D gene: NA

CDR3 protein: CASSGWDKISNGYTF
CDR3 DNA: TGTGCCAGCAGCGGTTGGGACAAGATATCGAATGGCTACACCTTC
clone size: NA
J gene: TRBJ1-2
V gene: TRBV6-5
D gene: NA

CDR3 protein: CATSDLVAGATDTQYF
CDR3 DNA: TGTGCCACCAGTGATTTGGTAGCGGGGGCTACAGATACGCAGTATTTT
clone size: few
J gene: TRBJ2-3
V gene: TRBV24-1
D gene: TRBD2

CDR3 protein: CASSLTGPNNEKLFF
CDR3 DNA: TGTGCCAGCAGCTTAACTGGACCCAATAATGAAAAACTGTTTTTT
clone size: NA
J gene: TRBJ1-4
V gene: TRBV7-3
D gene: NA

CDR3 protein: CSVGGQMNTEAFF
CDR3 DNA: TGCAGCGTTGGGGGACAGATGAACACTGAAGCTTTCTTT
clone size: many
J gene: TRBJ1-1
V gene: TRBV29-1
D gene: TRBD1

CDR3 protein: CSSPGQDPREQFF
CDR3 DNA: TGCAGTTCACCGGGACAGGACCCTCGTGAGCAGTTCTTC
clone size: few
J gene: TRBJ2-1
V gene: TRBV20-1
D gene: TRBD1

CDR3 protein: CAIRGTGSYTEAFF
CDR3 DNA: TGTGCCATCAGGGGGACAGGTTCGTATACTGAAGCTTTCTTT
clone size: NA
J gene: TRBJ1-1
V gene: TRBV10-3
D gene: TRBD1

CDR3 protein: CSATAERADTQYF
CDR3 DNA: TGCAGTGCTACGGCGGAGCGGGCAGATACGCAGTATTTT
clone size: NA
J gene: TRBJ2-3
V gene: TRBV20-1
D gene: NA

CDR3 protein: CASSQIGDTQDF
CDR3 DNA: TGTGCCAGCAGCCAAATAGGGGATACGCAGGACTTC
clone size: NA
J gene: TRBJ2-5
V gene: TRBV3-1
D gene: NA

CDR3 protein: CASSQVAGPNQETQYF
CDR3 DNA: TGTGCCAGCAGCCAAGTGGCGGGGCCGAATCAAGAGACCCAGTACTTC
clone size: once
J gene: TRBJ2-5
V gene: TRBV3-1
D gene: NA

CDR3 protein: CAGSSQGFGQYF
CDR3 DNA: TGTGCCGGCAGCTCACAGGGTTTTGGGCAGTACTTC
clone size: NA
J gene: TRBJ2-7
V gene: TRBV7-2
D gene: NA

CDR3 protein: CAWSLGQYGYTF
CDR3 DNA: TGTGCCTGGAGCCTGGGACAGTATGGCTACACCTTC
clone size: NA
J gene: TRBJ1-2
V gene: TRBV30
D gene: TRBD1

CDR3 protein: CSARVAGTGVGLGGYTF
CDR3 DNA: TGCAGTGCTAGAGTGGCCGGGACAGGGGTCGGCTTGGGTGGCTACACCTTC
clone size: NA
J gene: TRBJ1-2
V gene: TRBV20-1
D gene: TRBD1

CDR3 protein: CASSSDRSRDNEQFF
CDR3 DNA: TGTGCCAGCAGCTCGGACAGATCCCGAGACAATGAGCAGTTCTTC
clone size: NA
J gene: TRBJ2-1
V gene: TRBV7-6
D gene: NA

CDR3 protein: CAILETALYGYTF
CDR3 DNA: TGTGCCATCCTAGAAACCGCGCTCTATGGCTACACCTTC
clone size: NA
J gene: TRBJ1-2
V gene: TRBV7-9
D gene: NA

CDR3 protein: CASREDGTSTDTQYF
CDR3 DNA: TGTGCCAGCAGGGAGGACGGAACTAGCACAGATACGCAGTATTTT
clone size: few
J gene: TRBJ2-3
V gene: TRBV5-5
D gene: NA

CDR3 protein: CASSTRTGFNYGYTF
CDR3 DNA: TGTGCCAGCAGCACCCGGACAGGGTTCAACTATGGCTACACCTTC
clone size: NA
J gene: TRBJ1-2
V gene: TRBV7-2
D gene: TRBD1

CDR3 protein: CASSYSSDRGANTEAFF
CDR3 DNA: TGTGCCAGCAGTTACTCTTCGGACAGGGGGGCAAACACTGAAGCTTTCTTT
clone size: NA
J gene: TRBJ1-1
V gene: TRBV6-2/TRBV6-3
D gene: TRBD1

CDR3 protein: CASSLEAGLIYNEQFF
CDR3 DNA: TGTGCCAGCAGCTTGGAAGCGGGGCTAATATACAATGAGCAGTTCTTC
clone size: few
J gene: TRBJ2-1
V gene: TRBV5-5
D gene: TRBD2

CDR3 protein: CASSLQGSMIGYTF
CDR3 DNA: TGTGCCAGCAGCTTACAGGGTTCAATGATAGGCTACACCTTC
clone size: NA
J gene: TRBJ1-2
V gene: TRBV7-2
D gene: NA

CDR3 protein: CASSHGGGSSYEQYF
CDR3 DNA: TGTGCCAGCAGCCACGGCGGGGGGAGCTCCTACGAGCAGTACTTC
clone size: few
J gene: TRBJ2-7
V gene: TRBV4-2
D gene: TRBD2

CDR3 protein: CSVDIQGRTNTEAFF
CDR3 DNA: TGCAGCGTCGATATTCAGGGACGAACGAACACTGAAGCTTTCTTT
clone size: once
J gene: TRBJ1-1
V gene: TRBV29-1
D gene: NA